This T cell receptor beta chain was captured by sequencing in a study of beta chain features in type 1 diabetes. Study-wide results and limits: Type 1 diabetes patients had TCRB CDR3s that were shorter (moderately but significantly so) in all four CD4+ subsets.

Sequencing targeted expressed TCRB transcripts, as all isolated RNA had been reverse transcribed. Data came from immunoSEQ multiplex PCR; TCRdb stores just in-frame clones and leaves some out. The sample has a few hundred thousand clones; 13% are singletons. A remark on this clone: The antigen remains unidentified.

V was pared by 4 bases and J by 4 bases, with 14 bases between. The CDR3 covers 15 residues. In germline, CDR1 is SGHRS, CDR2 YFSETQ. Material: naive CD4+ T cells from blood. The V and J genes are TRBV5-1 and TRBJ1-4; D unclear. The sequence was obtained from a woman younger than 30 with type 1 diabetes. The CDR3 region is CASSRDGALNEKLFF. The CDR3 nucleotides read TGCGCCAGCAGCCGCGACGGAGCCCTTAATGAAAAACTGTTTTTT.